This T cell receptor beta chain was captured in a study of T cell responses to AZD1222 COVID-19 vaccine. Comments on this clone: Its specificity is unknown.

Pooled samples include second doses given at about 4 or 12 weeks. The study's findings and limits: Only 5 or 6 individuals given AZD1222 were seropositive at baseline. Following two doses of AZD1222, Spike-specific TCR breadth and depth rose. Clonal diversity was possibly underestimated, and the donors were mostly white British, with more females.

TCRdb's copy holds only in-frame clones and misses some; the assay was immunoSEQ multiplex PCR. This table holds around 140,000 clones, more than 85% found once. This clonotype originated in an adult who received the AZD1222 COVID-19 vaccine. Source: peripheral blood, taken 28 days after the second AZD1222 dose.

CDR3 bases: TGTGCCAGCAGCGTACAGGGGGAAGACGCCTACAATGAGCAGTTCTTC. Its protein product is CASSVQGEDAYNEQFF. The chain links TRBV9 to TRBJ2-1; 7 bases match TRBD1. The length of the CDR3 is 16 residues. CDR1 SGDLS and CDR2 YYNGEE come from the germline V gene. J lost 2 bases, V lost 1 base, and 6 bases had no gene match.